The next 25 T cell receptor beta chains were all read from a single sample in a study of blood T cell repertoires in COVID-19 (dated by TCRdb to 2018 to 2020). Receptor libraries were prepared by the immunoSEQ multiplex PCR assay. TCRdb's version of the immuneACCESS table is confined to in-frame rearrangements and falls short of the full clone set. An unresolved V gene accounts for under half of the shortfall where checked; the remainder is of unknown origin. This sample has some 58,000 clones in its table, and approximately 90% of those were observed once. The biggest ten clones account for approximately 6.2% of the sample. The sequencing sample was made of peripheral blood. The receptor set was obtained from a man aged 40-49 years with acute or convalescent COVID-19.

This chain joins TRBV14 and TRBJ2-7; 11 nucleotides match TRBD2. CDR3 length equals 17 residues. Germline V gene data show CDR1 as SGHDN and CDR2 as FVKESK. Unmatched junction bases numbered 12, after V lost 1 base and J lost 7 bases. The DNA for the CDR3 is TGTGCCAGCAGCCAAGGCATGGCAGTAGCGGGAGGGCGAGAGCAGTACTTC. Encoded protein: CASSQGMAVAGGREQYF.

The chain has TRBV7-8 and TRBJ2-1, with D uncertain. Germline CDR1 reads SGHVS; CDR2 reads FQNEAQ. This CDR3 is 13 amino acids long. Deletions cut 6 bases from V and 7 bases from J, with 13 bases between. The CDR3 DNA is TGTGCCAGCAGTCGCCCCAACCTAAATGAGCAGTTCTTC. It codes for CASSRPNLNEQFF.

V usage is TRBV5-4 and J usage is TRBJ1-6, with 10 positions matching TRBD1. Germline lookup yields CDR1 SGHNT and CDR2 YYREEE (reference sequence). This CDR3 region has 16 residues. The ends lost 4 bases at V and 4 bases at J; junction bases unmatched: 5. The CDR3 region has the DNA TGTGCCAGCAGCCATTGGACAGGGGGTTATAATTCACCCCTCCACTTT. This encodes CASSHWTGGYNSPLHF.

The chain joins TRBV4-1 to TRBJ2-7; 9 bases match TRBD2. The trim removed 0 bases at V and 5 bases at J, leaving 11 bases unmatched. Germline CDR1 is MGHRA and CDR2 is YSYEKL. The CDR3 length is 17 residues. The chain's CDR3 is CASSQEYSGSLGDEQYF. The CDR3 DNA follows: TGCGCCAGCAGCCAAGAGTATAGCGGGAGTCTGGGCGACGAGCAGTACTTC.

The chain carries TRBV5-6 and TRBJ2-1, with D possibly being TRBD2 (5 bases). The germline CDR1 and CDR2 sequences are SGHDT and YYEEEE. The CDR3 spans 14 residues. The V and J ends lost 0 bases and 2 bases respectively, with 6 bases between them. In nucleotides, the CDR3 is TGTGCCAGCAGCTTGGACGGGACCTACAATGAGCAGTTCTTC. Translating it yields CASSLDGTYNEQFF.

The J gene is TRBJ2-3, the V gene TRBV21-1; TRBD2 was called by the table and not checked on the DNA. TRBV21-1 is marked as a pseudogene. This CDR3 contains 18 residues. CDR3 in DNA: TGTGCCAGCAGCGAGGGGTCGTCGGTAGCGGGAGACACAGATACGCAGTATTTT. Protein: CASSEGSSVAGDTDTQYF.

J is TRBJ1-1 and V is TRBV12-3 or TRBV12-4; no definite D call. V shed 6 bases and J shed 8 bases, with 10 bases lying between them. The length of the CDR3 is 11 residues. The CDR3 spells CASSNLREAFF. CDR3 DNA: TGTGCCAGCAGCAACCTCCGGGAAGCTTTCTTT.

This chain connects TRBV14 to TRBJ2-1; D ambiguous. CDR3 length: 13 residues. CDR1 is SGHDN and CDR2 is FVKESK in the germline V gene. V was trimmed by 3 bases and J by 9 bases, leaving 12 bases between them. CDR3 sequence reads: CASSHPVGGEQFF. CDR3 DNA sequence: TGTGCCAGCAGCCATCCAGTCGGCGGTGAGCAGTTCTTC.

The J gene is TRBJ1-1, the V gene TRBV13; possibly TRBD1 for D (6 bases). The CDR3 totals 16 residues. The ends were cut back, 2 bases at V and 1 base at J, with 14 bases in the middle. The V gene's germline CDR1 is PRHDT and CDR2 FYEKMQ (reference sequence). CDR3 loop: CASSLLDRLSNTEAFF. The CDR3 DNA follows: TGTGCCAGCAGCTTACTGGACAGACTTTCGAACACTGAAGCTTTCTTT.

This chain uses TRBV6-5 with TRBJ1-4; TRBD1 aligns across 11 bases. The ends lost 6 bases at V and 7 bases at J; junction bases unmatched: 1. From germline, CDR1 is MNHEY and CDR2 SVGAGI. The CDR3 sequence is 13 residues long. CDR3 sequence: CASRGTGGEKLFF. The CDR3 DNA is TGTGCCAGCAGGGGGACAGGGGGTGAAAAACTGTTTTTT.

The gene calls are TRBV27 and TRBJ2-7; no reliable D call. Trimming removed 0 bases from V and 0 bases from J, with 9 bases in between. CDR1 MNHEY and CDR2 SMNVEV come from the germline V gene (reference sequence). The CDR3 sequence is 15 residues long. The CDR3 is CASSLSLMSSYEQYF. Written as DNA, the CDR3 is TGTGCCAGCAGTTTATCCCTCATGAGCTCCTACGAGCAGTACTTC.

The rearrangement links TRBV15 to TRBJ2-1, with 7 positions matching TRBD1. This CDR3 is 18 amino acids long. J was trimmed by 0 bases and V by 5 bases; bases with no gene match: 13. Germline-derived CDR1 and CDR2 are LNHNV and YYDKDF (reference sequence). Here the CDR3 reads CATSGVRGPSSSYNEQFF. The CDR3 region has the DNA TGTGCCACCAGCGGGGTTAGGGGGCCATCGAGCTCCTACAATGAGCAGTTCTTC.

The V and J genes are TRBV6-5 and TRBJ2-7; 7 bases line up with TRBD1. The CDR3 totals 14 residues. The germline V gene encodes CDR1 MNHEY and CDR2 SVGAGI. The trim removed 5 bases at V and 2 bases at J, leaving 6 bases unmatched. CDR3 amino acids: CASSRTGTAYEQYF. In DNA form, the CDR3 reads TGTGCCAGCAGTCGGACCGGGACAGCCTACGAGCAGTACTTC.

The J gene is TRBJ2-7, the V gene TRBV19; TRBD1 matches 10 bases. With 5 bases clipped from V and 0 bases from J, the junction kept 13 bases outside the gene matches. The CDR3 consists of 18 residues. Looked up from germline, CDR1 is LNHDA and CDR2 is SQIVND (reference sequence). CDR3: CASSAGIGTGALSYEQYF. CDR3 sequence (DNA): TGTGCCAGTAGTGCGGGGATCGGGACAGGGGCACTCTCCTACGAGCAGTACTTC.

The genes are TRBV7-2 and TRBJ2-1; D is perhaps TRBD2 (5 bases). CDR1 and CDR2 (germline): SGHTA, FQGNSA. The CDR3 is 15 amino acids. V was shortened by 5 bases and J by 3 bases, with 14 bases between the two germline ends. CDR3 coding DNA: TGTGCCAGCAGCCCCGTGCGGGTAAACTACAATGAGCAGTTCTTC. Residues: CASSPVRVNYNEQFF.

The gene calls are TRBV5-1 and TRBJ2-3; 7 nucleotides line up with TRBD1. J gave up 2 bases and V 4 bases, and 7 bases lay outside the gene matches. The CDR3 spans 15 residues. Germline V gene sequence: CDR1 SGHRS, CDR2 YFSETQ. CDR3 nucleotide sequence: TGCGCCAGCAGCGGTCGGGACAGACCCACAGATACGCAGTATTTT. It specifies CASSGRDRPTDTQYF.

This chain links TRBV9 with TRBJ2-1, with D perhaps matching TRBD2 (6 bases). Trimming removed 3 bases at V and 0 bases at J, with 13 bases between. Germline V gene lookup returns CDR1 SGDLS and CDR2 YYNGEE. The CDR3 has 16 residues. The CDR3 DNA follows: TGTGCCAGCAGCGACGGGACTCCAAGCTCCTACAATGAGCAGTTCTTC. Protein sequence: CASSDGTPSSYNEQFF. Filled out from reference TRBV9 and TRBJ2-1, the complete variable domain reads DSGVTQTPKHLITATGQRVTLRCSPRSGDLSVYWYQQSLDQGLQFLIQYYNGEERAKGNILERFSAQQFPDLHSELNLSSLELGDSALYFCASSDGTPSSYNEQFFGPGTRLTVL.

The gene calls are TRBV5-1 and TRBJ1-1, with 8 bases fitting TRBD1. V lost 7 bases to trimming and J lost 4 bases; unmatched junction nucleotides: 9. Germline V lookup: CDR1 SGHRS, CDR2 YFSETQ. The CDR3 has 14 residues. The CDR3 here is CASSTGQGGTEAFF. The CDR3 bases are TGCGCCAGCTCTACTGGACAGGGAGGCACTGAAGCTTTCTTT.

The chain employs TRBV27 and TRBJ1-5; 8 bases are shared with TRBD1. Germline CDR1 reads MNHEY; CDR2 reads SMNVEV (reference sequence). The CDR3 sequence is 17 residues long. V lost 5 bases to trimming and J lost 2 bases; unmatched junction nucleotides: 11. The CDR3 is CASSPRTGPRGNQPQHF. CDR3 sequence (DNA): TGTGCCAGCAGTCCACGGACAGGGCCGAGGGGCAATCAGCCCCAGCATTTT.

The CDR3 coding sequence is TGCGCCAGCAGCCTTTCCCCCCCGGACACCTACAATGAGCAGTTCTTC. Encoded protein: CASSLSPPDTYNEQFF. This chain joins TRBV5-1 and TRBJ2-1; D is perhaps TRBD1 (5 bases). V gave up 4 bases and J gave up 2 bases, with 16 bases separating them. The CDR3 covers 16 residues. Per germline, CDR1 SGHRS and CDR2 YFSETQ.

The CDR3 reads CASSILSNTGELFF. The CDR3 DNA follows: TGTGCCAGTAGTATACTGAGTAACACCGGGGAGCTGTTTTTT. The chain joins TRBV19 to TRBJ2-2; D is uncertain. The CDR3 has 14 amino acids. Trimming pared 2 bases from V and 2 bases from J, leaving 6 bases between. Germline-derived CDR1 and CDR2 are LNHDA and SQIVND (reference sequence).

This clone was detected once. The chain is built from TRBV9 and TRBJ2-7; 8 nucleotides agree with TRBD2. The junction had 16 bases not matched to a gene; V was cut back by 4 bases and J by 7 bases. The CDR3 totals 16 residues. Looked up from germline, CDR1 is SGDLS and CDR2 is YYNGEE. This CDR3 is CASSRLDLAGTGEQYF. The CDR3 DNA reads TGTGCCAGCAGCCGACTAGACTTAGCGGGAACGGGGGAGCAGTACTTC.

The chain joins TRBV10-2 to TRBJ2-2; D might be TRBD1 (6 bases). This CDR3 spans 15 amino acids. Germline assignment: CDR1 WSHSY and CDR2 SAAADI. V lost 5 bases and J lost 1, with 11 bases in between. The CDR3 loop is CASSQDRLNTGELFF. The CDR3 nucleotides read TGCGCCAGCAGTCAAGACAGGCTGAACACCGGGGAGCTGTTTTTT.

The chain combines TRBV9 with TRBJ2-2; a weak D match, TRBD2 (5 bases). Per germline, CDR1 SGDLS and CDR2 YYNGEE. CDR3 size: 17 residues. Trimming cost V 4 bases and J 7 bases, with 23 bases left between them. CDR3 sequence reads: CASSPSPALAGGGELFF. CDR3 bases: TGTGCCAGCAGCCCCTCCCCTGCATTAGCCGGAGGCGGGGAGCTGTTTTTT.

This clone was observed once. This chain links TRBV27 with TRBJ1-1, with D hard to call. The V and J ends lost 2 bases and 1 base respectively, with 8 bases between them. The CDR3 is 14 amino acids. Germline V gene sequence: CDR1 MNHEY, CDR2 SMNVEV (reference sequence). The chain's CDR3 is CASSLRSGNTEAFF. CDR3 coding DNA: TGTGCCAGCAGTTTAAGATCAGGGAACACTGAAGCTTTCTTT.